This TCR beta chain was sequenced for a study of cytomegalovirus exposure and HLA in healthy donors. Germline V gene data show CDR1 as SEHNR and CDR2 as FQNEAQ (reference sequence). This CDR3 has 14 residues. The ends were cut back, 5 bases at V and 1 base at J, with 8 bases in the middle. 60 Vbeta and 13 Jbeta primers were used in PCR. Sequencing used immunoSEQ multiplex PCR; TCRdb keeps in-frame clones, though not all of them. Among around 130,000 clones listed, roughly 74% were seen once. This sequence originates from a middle-aged man in good health and CMV-seropositive. Sequenced sample: PBMCs. This rearrangement joins TRBV7-9 to TRBJ2-2; maybe TRBD1 (5 bases). CDR3 DNA sequence: TGTGCCAGCAGCCCTGACAGGAACACCGGGGAGCTGTTTTTT. Translation gives CASSPDRNTGELFF. The whole variable domain, filled in from reference TRBV7-9 and TRBJ2-2, reads DTGVSQNPRHKITKRGQNVTFRCDPISEHNRLYWYRQTLGQGPEFLTYFQNEAQLEKSRLLSDRFSAERPKGSFSTLEIQRTEQGDSAMYLCASSPDRNTGELFFGEGSRLTVL.